This T cell receptor (beta chain) was found in a study of T cells in Graves' hyperthyroidism and ophthalmopathy. Background on the study: Peripheral blood was drawn at first diagnosis, prior to all treatment.

This CDR3 is 15 amino acids long. Germline V gene lookup returns CDR1 SGHRS and CDR2 YFSETQ. Losses at the gene ends were 0 bases for V and 6 bases for J; bases not matched to a gene: 6. TCR beta CDR3 sequences were amplified from RNA transcripts. Carried out on the TCR CDR3, a first-round RT-PCR used the HTBI primer set. TCRdb fed the multiplex PCR reads into MiXCR, producing one record per CDR3 protein. The repertoire includes 210,000 or so distinct CDR3 sequences, roughly a sixth of them detected once, and 50% sits in the top ten. Disease duration under 2 months; hyperthyroidism patients were aged 18 to 65. Not enrolled were patients with uncontrolled infection, other autoimmune disease, pregnancy or lactation. Fresh 10 ml peripheral blood yielded PBMCs.

The TCR sequence derives from a man aged 45-65 years with Graves' hyperthyroidism. V is TRBV5-1 and J is TRBJ2-3; 8 bases are a match to TRBD2. The specimen was blood. The CDR3, as DNA: TGCGCCAGCAGCTTGGCAGCGGGAGAAGGGGATACGCAGTATTTT. This translates into CASSLAAGEGDTQYF.